The source of this T cell receptor beta chain is a study of T cell clonality in common variable immunodeficiency. The study, taken as a whole, reports: Common variable immunodeficiency TCR beta sequences reportedly had fewer deletions and N-nucleotide insertions.

Profiled with immunoSEQ multiplex PCR; TCRdb holds only in-frame clones, not every one. The sample has about 34,000 clones, none seen only once. The trim removed 4 bases at V and 6 bases at J, leaving 6 bases unmatched. Germline assignment: CDR1 SNHLY and CDR2 FYNNEI. The CDR3 contains 14 residues. This clone was counted ten times or more. Its antigen remains unknown. The missing CDR3 end, 3 residues past where the read stops, is filled in from the germline J gene. All CVID subjects were on immunoglobulin replacement for at least one year. Material: peripheral blood mononuclear cells. This TCR was sampled from a human donor with common variable immunodeficiency. This chain joins TRBV2 and TRBJ1-2; 9 bases line up with TRBD1. Incomplete CDR3 DNA: TGTGCCAGCAGTGCCGGGACAGGGAGTGATGGC. It is translated as CASSAGTGSDG. The full CDR3 protein is CASSAGTGSDGYTF.